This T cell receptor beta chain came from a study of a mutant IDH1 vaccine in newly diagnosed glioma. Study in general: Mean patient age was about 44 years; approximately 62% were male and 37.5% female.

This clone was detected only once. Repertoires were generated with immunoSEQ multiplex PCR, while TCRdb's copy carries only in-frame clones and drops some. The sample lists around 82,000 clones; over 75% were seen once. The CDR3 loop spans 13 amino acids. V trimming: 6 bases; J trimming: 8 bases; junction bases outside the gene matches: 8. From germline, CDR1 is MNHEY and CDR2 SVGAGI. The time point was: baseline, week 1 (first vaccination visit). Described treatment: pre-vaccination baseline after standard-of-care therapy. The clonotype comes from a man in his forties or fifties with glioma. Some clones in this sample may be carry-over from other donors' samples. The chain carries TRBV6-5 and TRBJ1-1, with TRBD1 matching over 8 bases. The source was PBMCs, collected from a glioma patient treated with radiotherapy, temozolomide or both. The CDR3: CASSPRGQGEAFF. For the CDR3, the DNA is TGTGCCAGCAGCCCTAGAGGACAGGGCGAAGCTTTCTTT.